This note documents a single T cell receptor beta chain sequence. This record belongs to a study of cytomegalovirus exposure and HLA in healthy donors. This PCR relied on a set of 60 Vbeta primers and 13 Jbeta primers. Using immunoSEQ multiplex PCR, the repertoire was profiled, and TCRdb retains in-frame clones only, with some absent. Here the sample spans about 170,000 clones, 80% being singletons. This clonotype was obtained from a woman aged 45 to 65 in good health and CMV-seropositive. Sequenced: PBMCs.

DNA of the CDR3: TGTGCCAGCAGTGGGGGATTCTGGGGGGAGCGGAGCTCCTACAATGAGCAGTTCTTC. It yields the protein CASSGGFWGERSSYNEQFF. V gene TRBV28 combines with J gene TRBJ2-1; a weak D match, TRBD2 (6 bases). Trimming took 5 bases from V and 0 from J, leaving 23 bases between them. Germline CDR1 reads MDHEN; CDR2 reads SYDVKM. This CDR3 is built from 19 residues.